Listed below are T cell receptor beta chains from one sample, sequenced in a study of spatial heterogeneity in lung cancer. A single record per CDR3 protein comes from TCRdb applying MiXCR to the 5' RACE reads. Here the sample spans 25,000 or so distinct CDR3 sequences, about 4.7% being singletons. The specimen comprised PBMCs, sampled at surgery. These receptors were taken from a male donor with early-stage non-small cell lung cancer. The CDR3 runs from the conserved cysteine through the conserved F or W. D genes are given only for firm matches. Expanded clones are given a class, and other clones once, few, many or no size at all.

J,size,D,V,DNA,CDR3
TRBJ2-7,many,TRBD1,TRBV6-2/TRBV6-3,TGTGCCAGCAGGGACAGGGCCGATGACGAGCAGTACTTC,CASRDRADDEQYF
TRBJ1-1,many,TRBD1,TRBV18,TGTGCCAGCTCCCGCGACAGGGGGTTAAACACTGAAGCTTTCTTT,CASSRDRGLNTEAFF
TRBJ2-7,many,TRBD2,TRBV4-2,TGTGCCAGCAGCCAAGACGGGGGTTTGGGACTAGCGGACTCTCACGGCTACGAGCAGTACTTC,CASSQDGGLGLADSHGYEQYF
TRBJ1-4,few,-,TRBV30,TGTGCCTGGAGTGGCCCTGGAATGGCAGAAAAACTGTTTTTT,CAWSGPGMAEKLFF
TRBJ2-5,many,-,TRBV12-3/TRBV12-4,TGTGCCAGCAGTTTCGGGGGACCGGAGACCCAGTACTTC,CASSFGGPETQYF
TRBJ1-5,many,-,TRBV7-8,TGTGCCAGCAGCCCCCGGAAAAATAGCAATCAGCCCCAGCATTTT,CASSPRKNSNQPQHF
TRBJ2-1,many,TRBD2,TRBV5-1,TGCGCCAGCAGGTTCACCGGGACTAGCGGGGATGAGCAGTTCTTC,CASRFTGTSGDEQFF
TRBJ1-2,medium-sized,TRBD1,TRBV5-1,TGCGCCAGCAGCTTGTCGGGACAGGGGAACTATGGCTACACCTTC,CASSLSGQGNYGYTF
TRBJ1-5,many,-,TRBV5-6,TGTGCCAGCAGCTTGCGGGGGGCTTCCAGTCAGCCCCAGCATTTT,CASSLRGASSQPQHF
TRBJ2-3,many,TRBD2,TRBV11-2,TGTGCCAGCACCAACGGGGGGGCGGGGGTCACAGATACGCAGTATTTT,CASTNGGAGVTDTQYF
TRBJ2-7,medium-sized,-,TRBV28,TGTGCCAGCAAGACAGGTTCCTACGAGCAGTACTTC,CASKTGSYEQYF
TRBJ2-3,many,-,TRBV19,TGTGCCAGTAGTATGTACGGGTGGGGAGATACGCAGTATTTT,CASSMYGWGDTQYF
TRBJ1-6,many,TRBD1,TRBV19,TGTGCCAGTAGTATGACAGGGGGTGAAGGGAATTCACCCCTCCACTTT,CASSMTGGEGNSPLHF
TRBJ1-5,many,TRBD1,TRBV19,TGTGCCAGTAGGCCAAAGGGGGCAGGTTATCAGCCCCAGCATTTT,CASRPKGAGYQPQHF
TRBJ2-1,many,-,TRBV18,TGTGCCAGCTGCAAGGACCCGGTTCAGTACAATGAGCAGTTCTTC,CASCKDPVQYNEQFF
TRBJ2-7,many,TRBD1,TRBV6-5,TGTGCCAGCAGTTACTCGGGACAGGGGGTGGCGGGAGGGCCAAAGGACGAGCAGTACTTC,CASSYSGQGVAGGPKDEQYF
TRBJ2-5,many,-,TRBV30,TGTGCCTGGAGTGTACTAGGTAGCCTCCAAGAGACCCAGTACTTC,CAWSVLGSLQETQYF
TRBJ2-3,medium-sized,TRBD1,TRBV27,TGTGCCACGACCCCCGGGACAGGGTATGATACGCAGTATTTT,CATTPGTGYDTQYF
TRBJ2-7,many,TRBD2,TRBV5-1,TGCGCCAGCAGAAGACTAGCGGGGGATCCCTACGAGCAGTACTTC,CASRRLAGDPYEQYF
TRBJ1-2,many,TRBD1,TRBV3-1,TGTGCCAGCAGCCCACGACAGGGGCAGGGTGGCTACACCTTC,CASSPRQGQGGYTF
TRBJ2-3,many,-,TRBV5-4,TGTGCCAGCAGCGTAACAGATACGCAGTATTTT,CASSVTDTQYF
TRBJ2-4,medium-sized,-,TRBV7-9,TGTGCCAGCAGCTGGCTGGGTAGAAACATTCAGTACTTC,CASSWLGRNIQYF
TRBJ2-3,-,TRBD2,TRBV5-4,TGTGCCAGCAGCTTAGAGCGGGGGGCTAGCACAGATACGCAGTATTTT,CASSLERGASTDTQYF
TRBJ2-2,many,-,TRBV6-2/TRBV6-3,TGTGCCAGCAAGGGGGAGTTTGTGGCCGGGGAGCTGTTTTTT,CASKGEFVAGELFF
TRBJ2-5,-,-,TRBV5-1,TGCGCCAGCGCTACTGGGGGGTCCCCTCCAGAGACCCAGTACTTC,CASATGGSPPETQYF
TRBJ2-2,many,-,TRBV30,TGTGCCTGGAACGCTTGGGGGGAGCTGTTTTTT,CAWNAWGELFF
TRBJ2-5,many,-,TRBV9,TGTGCCAGCAGCGTAGGGCAGAACCAAGAGACCCAGTACTTC,CASSVGQNQETQYF
TRBJ2-7,medium-sized,TRBD1,TRBV25-1,TGTGCCAGCAGTGAATGGGGGACAGGCTCCTACGAGCAGTACTTC,CASSEWGTGSYEQYF
TRBJ2-5,many,-,TRBV10-2,TGCGCCAGCAGAAGAGATCGGTTGGAAGAGACCCAGTACTTC,CASRRDRLEETQYF
TRBJ2-3,many,-,TRBV3-1,TGTGCCAGCAGCCAGTATGGGCCTAGTACGCAGTATTTT,CASSQYGPSTQYF
TRBJ1-2,many,-,TRBV28,TGTGCCAGCAGGCCCCCGAGAGTTAATGGCTACACCTTC,CASRPPRVNGYTF
TRBJ2-2,many,-,TRBV5-1,TGCGCCAGCAGCGATACCGGGACCAACACCGGGGAGCTGTTTTTT,CASSDTGTNTGELFF
TRBJ2-3,many,TRBD2,TRBV7-6,TGTGCCAGCAGCCAAAGGGGACTAGCGACAGATACGCAGTATTTT,CASSQRGLATDTQYF
TRBJ2-7,many,TRBD1,TRBV7-2,TGTGCCAGCAGCTTGGGACAGGGGGCGAATTACGAGCAGTACTTC,CASSLGQGANYEQYF
TRBJ2-2,-,-,TRBV7-2,TGTGCCAGCAGCTTAGCTCCAGCGGACAACACCGGGGAGCTGTTTTTT,CASSLAPADNTGELFF
TRBJ1-1,many,TRBD1,TRBV7-8,TGTGCCAGCAGCCGTTACACAGGGGATGTTTTCTTT,CASSRYTGDVFF
TRBJ2-5,many,TRBD1,TRBV2,TGTGCCAGCACCCCCCGGACAGGGAAAGAGACCCAGTACTTC,CASTPRTGKETQYF
TRBJ2-3,few,TRBD2,TRBV29-1,TGCAGCGTCCGAGGGGTATCCAGCGGGACCACAGATACGCAGTATTTT,CSVRGVSSGTTDTQYF
TRBJ2-3,many,-,TRBV28,TGTGCCAGCAGCTATAAGCCCTGGTGGGACCTCACAGATACGCAGTATTTT,CASSYKPWWDLTDTQYF